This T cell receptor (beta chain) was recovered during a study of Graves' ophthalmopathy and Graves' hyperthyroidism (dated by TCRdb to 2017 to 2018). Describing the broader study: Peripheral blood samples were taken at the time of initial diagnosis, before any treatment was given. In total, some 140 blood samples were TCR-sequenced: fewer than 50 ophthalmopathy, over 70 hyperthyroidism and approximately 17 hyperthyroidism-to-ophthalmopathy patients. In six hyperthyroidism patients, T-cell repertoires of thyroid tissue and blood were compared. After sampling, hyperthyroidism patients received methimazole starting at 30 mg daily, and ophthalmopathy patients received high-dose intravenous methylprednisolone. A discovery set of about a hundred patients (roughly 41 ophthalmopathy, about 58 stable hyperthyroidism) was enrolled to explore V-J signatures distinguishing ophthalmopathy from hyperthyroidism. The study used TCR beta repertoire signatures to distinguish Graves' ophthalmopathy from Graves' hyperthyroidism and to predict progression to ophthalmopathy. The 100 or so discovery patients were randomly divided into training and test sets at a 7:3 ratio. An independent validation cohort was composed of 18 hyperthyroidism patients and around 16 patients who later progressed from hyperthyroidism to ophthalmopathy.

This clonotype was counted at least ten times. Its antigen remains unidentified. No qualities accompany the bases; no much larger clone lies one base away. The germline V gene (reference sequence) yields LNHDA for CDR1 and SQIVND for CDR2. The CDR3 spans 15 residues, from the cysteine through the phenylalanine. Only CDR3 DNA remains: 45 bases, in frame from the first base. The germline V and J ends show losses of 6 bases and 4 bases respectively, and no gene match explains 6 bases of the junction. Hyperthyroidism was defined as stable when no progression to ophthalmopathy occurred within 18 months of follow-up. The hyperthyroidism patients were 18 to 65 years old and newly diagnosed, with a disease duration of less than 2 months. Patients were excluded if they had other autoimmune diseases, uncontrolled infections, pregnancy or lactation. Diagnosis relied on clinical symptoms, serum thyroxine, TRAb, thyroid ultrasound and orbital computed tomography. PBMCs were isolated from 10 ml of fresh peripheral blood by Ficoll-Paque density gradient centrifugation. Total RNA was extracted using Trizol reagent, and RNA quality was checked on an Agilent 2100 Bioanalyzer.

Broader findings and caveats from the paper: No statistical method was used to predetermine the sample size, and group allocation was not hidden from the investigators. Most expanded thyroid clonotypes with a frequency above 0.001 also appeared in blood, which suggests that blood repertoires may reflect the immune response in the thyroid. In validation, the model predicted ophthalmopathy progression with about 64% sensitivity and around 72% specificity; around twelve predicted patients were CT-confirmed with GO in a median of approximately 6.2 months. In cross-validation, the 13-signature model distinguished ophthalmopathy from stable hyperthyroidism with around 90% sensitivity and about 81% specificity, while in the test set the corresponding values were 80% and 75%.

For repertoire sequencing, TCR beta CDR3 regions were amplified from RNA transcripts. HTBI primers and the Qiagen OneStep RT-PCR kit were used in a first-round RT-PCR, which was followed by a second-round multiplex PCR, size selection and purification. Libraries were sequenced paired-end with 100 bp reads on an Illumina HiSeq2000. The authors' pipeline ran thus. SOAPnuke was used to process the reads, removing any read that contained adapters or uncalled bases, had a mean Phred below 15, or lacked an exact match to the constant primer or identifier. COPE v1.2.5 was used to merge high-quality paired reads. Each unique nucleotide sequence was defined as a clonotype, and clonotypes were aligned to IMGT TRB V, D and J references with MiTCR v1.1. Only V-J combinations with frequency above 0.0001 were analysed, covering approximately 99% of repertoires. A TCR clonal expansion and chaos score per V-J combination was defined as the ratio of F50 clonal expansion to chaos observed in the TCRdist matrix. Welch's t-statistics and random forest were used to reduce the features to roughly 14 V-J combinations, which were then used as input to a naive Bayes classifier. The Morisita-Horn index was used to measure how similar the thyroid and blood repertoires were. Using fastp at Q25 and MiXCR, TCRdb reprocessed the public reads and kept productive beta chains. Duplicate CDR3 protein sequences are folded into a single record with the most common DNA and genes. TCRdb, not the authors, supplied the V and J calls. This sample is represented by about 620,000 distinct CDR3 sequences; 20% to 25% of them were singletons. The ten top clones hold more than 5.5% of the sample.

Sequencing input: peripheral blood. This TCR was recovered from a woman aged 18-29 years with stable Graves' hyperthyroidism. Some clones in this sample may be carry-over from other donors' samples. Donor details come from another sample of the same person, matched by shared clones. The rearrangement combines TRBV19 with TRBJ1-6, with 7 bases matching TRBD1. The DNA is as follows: TGTGCCAGTAGCCCCTCGGGACAGTATAATTCACCCCTCCACTTT. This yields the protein CASSPSGQYNSPLHF.